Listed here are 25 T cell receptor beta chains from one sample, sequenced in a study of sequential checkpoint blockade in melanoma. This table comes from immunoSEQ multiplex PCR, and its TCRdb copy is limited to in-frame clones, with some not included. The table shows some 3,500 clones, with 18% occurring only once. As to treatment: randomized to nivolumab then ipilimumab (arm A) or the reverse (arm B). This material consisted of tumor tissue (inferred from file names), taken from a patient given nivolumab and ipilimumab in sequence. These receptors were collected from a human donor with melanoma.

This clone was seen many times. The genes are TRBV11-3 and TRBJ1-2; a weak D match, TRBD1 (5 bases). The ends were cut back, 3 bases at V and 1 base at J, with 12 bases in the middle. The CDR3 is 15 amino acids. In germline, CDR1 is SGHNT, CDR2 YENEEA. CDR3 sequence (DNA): TGTGCCAGCAGCTTGGGGGACGGCCTTAACTATGGCTACACCTTC. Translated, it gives CASSLGDGLNYGYTF.

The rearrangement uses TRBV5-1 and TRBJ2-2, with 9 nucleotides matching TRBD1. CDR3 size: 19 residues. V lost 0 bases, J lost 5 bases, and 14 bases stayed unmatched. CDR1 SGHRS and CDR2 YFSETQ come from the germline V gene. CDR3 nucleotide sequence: TGCGCCAGCAGCTTGGTGCTCACAGGGGGCCCCCCTGGTACCGGGGAGCTGTTTTTT. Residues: CASSLVLTGGPPGTGELFF.

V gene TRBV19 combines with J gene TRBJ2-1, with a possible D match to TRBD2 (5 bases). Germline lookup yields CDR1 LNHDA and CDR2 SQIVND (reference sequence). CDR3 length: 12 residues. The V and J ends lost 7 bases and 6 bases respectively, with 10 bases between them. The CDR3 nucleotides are TGTGCCAGTAAAGCCGGGGTCAATGAGCAGTTCTTC. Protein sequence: CASKAGVNEQFF.

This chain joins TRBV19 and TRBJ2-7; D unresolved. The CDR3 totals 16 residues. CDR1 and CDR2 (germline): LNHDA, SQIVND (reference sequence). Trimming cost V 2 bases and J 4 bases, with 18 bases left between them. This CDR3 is CASSIRVGKAAYEQYF. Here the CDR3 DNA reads TGTGCCAGTAGTATAAGAGTAGGTAAGGCCGCTTACGAGCAGTACTTC.

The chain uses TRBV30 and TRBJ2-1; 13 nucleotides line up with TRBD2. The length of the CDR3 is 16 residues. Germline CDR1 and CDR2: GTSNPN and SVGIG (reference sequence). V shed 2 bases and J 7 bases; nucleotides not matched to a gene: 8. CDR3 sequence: CAWSLLTSGGANEQFF. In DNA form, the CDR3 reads TGTGCCTGGAGTTTACTCACTAGCGGGGGGGCAAATGAGCAGTTCTTC.

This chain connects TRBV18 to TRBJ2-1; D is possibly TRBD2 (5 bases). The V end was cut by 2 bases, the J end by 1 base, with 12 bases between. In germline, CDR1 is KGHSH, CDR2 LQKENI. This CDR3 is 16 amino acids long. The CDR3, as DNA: TGTGCCAGCTCACCAGAGCTTCGGGATTCCTACAATGAGCAGTTCTTC. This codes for CASSPELRDSYNEQFF.

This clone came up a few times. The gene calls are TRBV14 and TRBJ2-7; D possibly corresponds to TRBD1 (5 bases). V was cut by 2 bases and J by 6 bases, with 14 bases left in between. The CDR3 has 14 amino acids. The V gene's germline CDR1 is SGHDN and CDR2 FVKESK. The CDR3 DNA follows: TGTGCCAGCAGCCAATGGGGCCAGCCGGGCGAGCAGTACTTC. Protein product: CASSQWGQPGEQYF. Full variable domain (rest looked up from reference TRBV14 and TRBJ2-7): EAGVTQFPSHSVIEKGQTVTLRCDPISGHDNLYWYRRVMGKEIKFLLHFVKESKQDESGMPNNRFLAERTGGTYSTLKVQPAELEDSGVYFCASSQWGQPGEQYFGPGTRLTVT.

CDR3 protein: CASSNSGSNYGYTF. For the CDR3, the DNA is TGTGCCAGCAGTAACAGTGGATCTAACTATGGCTACACCTTC. The genes are TRBV28 and TRBJ1-2, with unresolved D. Germline V gene sequence: CDR1 MDHEN, CDR2 SYDVKM. With 5 bases removed from V and 0 bases from J, the gap between germline ends came to 10 bases. The CDR3 is 14 residues long.

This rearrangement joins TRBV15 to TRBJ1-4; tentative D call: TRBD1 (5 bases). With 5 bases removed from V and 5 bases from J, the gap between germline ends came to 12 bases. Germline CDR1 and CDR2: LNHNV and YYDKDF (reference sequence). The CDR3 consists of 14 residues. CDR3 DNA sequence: TGTGCCACCAGCGCGCGGGGCGGGAATGAAAAACTGTTTTTT. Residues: CATSARGGNEKLFF.

DNA for the CDR3: TGTGCCAGCAGACAGTTTTTCAATTCACCCCTCCACTTT. The encoded protein is CASRQFFNSPLHF. J is TRBJ1-6 and V is TRBV25-1; D not certain. CDR3 length: 13 residues. Germline V gene sequence: CDR1 MGHDK, CDR2 SYGVNS. Trimming left V 6 bases short and J 7 bases short, with 10 bases between.

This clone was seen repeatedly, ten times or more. The CDR3 here is CAWRGGGWGYTGELFF. The DNA for the CDR3 is TGTGCCTGGAGGGGGGGAGGGTGGGGTTACACCGGGGAGCTGTTTTTT. The rearrangement uses TRBV30 and TRBJ2-2; 7 bases map to TRBD2. With V trimmed by 3 bases and J by 3 bases, 10 bases remained unmatched. Germline CDR1 and CDR2: GTSNPN and SVGIG (reference sequence). This CDR3 has 16 residues.

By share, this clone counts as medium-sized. CDR3 protein: CASRAGGNYGYTF. The CDR3 DNA reads as TGTGCCAGTCGAGCAGGAGGGAACTATGGCTACACCTTC. The chain employs TRBV19 and TRBJ1-2; D is uncertain. This CDR3 is 13 amino acids long. Trimming stripped 8 bases from V and 2 bases from J, with 12 bases between. Germline V CDR1 and CDR2: LNHDA, SQIVND (reference sequence). Supplemented by reference TRBV19 and TRBJ1-2, the full variable domain reads DGGITQSPKYLFRKEGQNVTLSCEQNLNHDAMYWYRQDPGQGLRLIYYSQIVNDFQKGDIAEGYSVSREKKESFPLTVTSAQKNPTAFYLCASRAGGNYGYTFGSGTRLTVV.

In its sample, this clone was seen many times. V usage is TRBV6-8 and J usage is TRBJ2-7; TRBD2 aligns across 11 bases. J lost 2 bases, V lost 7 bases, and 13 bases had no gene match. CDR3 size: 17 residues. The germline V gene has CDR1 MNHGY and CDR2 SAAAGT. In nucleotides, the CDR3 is TGTGCCAGCAACATCGATACCAGGACTAGCGGGCCCTACGAGCAGTACTTC. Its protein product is CASNIDTRTSGPYEQYF.

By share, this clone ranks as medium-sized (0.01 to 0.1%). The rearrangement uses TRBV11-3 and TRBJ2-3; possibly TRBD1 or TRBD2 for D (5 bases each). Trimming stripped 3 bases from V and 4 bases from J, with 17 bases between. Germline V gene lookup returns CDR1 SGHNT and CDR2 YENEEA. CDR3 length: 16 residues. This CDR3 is CASSLAFGLGADTQYF. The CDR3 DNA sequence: TGTGCCAGCAGCTTGGCCTTTGGATTGGGGGCAGATACGCAGTATTTT.

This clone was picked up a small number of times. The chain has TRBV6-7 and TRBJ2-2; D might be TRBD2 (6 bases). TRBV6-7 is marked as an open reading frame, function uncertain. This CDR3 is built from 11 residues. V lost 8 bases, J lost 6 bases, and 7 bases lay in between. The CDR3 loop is CASGGPGELFF. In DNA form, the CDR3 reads TGTGCCAGCGGAGGGCCCGGGGAGCTGTTTTTT.

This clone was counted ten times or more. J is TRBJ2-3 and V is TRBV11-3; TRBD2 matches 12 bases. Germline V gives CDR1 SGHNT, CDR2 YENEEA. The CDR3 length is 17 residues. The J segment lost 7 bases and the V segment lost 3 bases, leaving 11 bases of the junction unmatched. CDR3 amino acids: CASSFPPSGRAVYTQYF. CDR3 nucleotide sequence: TGTGCCAGCAGCTTCCCCCCTAGCGGGAGGGCCGTGTATACGCAGTATTTT.

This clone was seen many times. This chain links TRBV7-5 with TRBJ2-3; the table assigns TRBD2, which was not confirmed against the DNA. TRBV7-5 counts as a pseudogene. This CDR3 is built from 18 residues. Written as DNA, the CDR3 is TGTGCCAGCAGCTCTCCCGGACTAGCGGGGGGCCGCACAGATACGCAGTATTTT. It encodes CASSSPGLAGGRTDTQYF.

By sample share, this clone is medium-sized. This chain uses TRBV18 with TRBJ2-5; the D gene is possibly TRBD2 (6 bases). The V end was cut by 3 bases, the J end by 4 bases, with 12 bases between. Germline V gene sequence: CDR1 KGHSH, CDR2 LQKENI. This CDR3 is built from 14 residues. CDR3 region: CASSPLGGPETQYF. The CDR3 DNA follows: TGTGCCAGCTCACCTCTGGGGGGTCCAGAGACCCAGTACTTC.

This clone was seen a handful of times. CDR3 nucleotides: TGTGCCAGCAGTTCCCGGACCTTGAGGAATTCACCCCTCCACTTT. It encodes CASSSRTLRNSPLHF. This chain joins TRBV6-8 and TRBJ1-6; D gene unclear. The germline V gene encodes CDR1 MNHGY and CDR2 SAAAGT. The germline V and J ends were trimmed by 4 bases and 7 bases, with 14 bases remaining between them. The CDR3 covers 15 residues.

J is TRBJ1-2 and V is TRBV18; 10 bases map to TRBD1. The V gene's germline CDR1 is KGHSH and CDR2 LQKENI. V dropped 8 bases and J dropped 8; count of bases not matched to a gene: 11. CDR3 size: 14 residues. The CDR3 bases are TGTGCCAGCGAGGGGGGGACAGGGGCCGTCGGCTACACCTTC. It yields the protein CASEGGTGAVGYTF.

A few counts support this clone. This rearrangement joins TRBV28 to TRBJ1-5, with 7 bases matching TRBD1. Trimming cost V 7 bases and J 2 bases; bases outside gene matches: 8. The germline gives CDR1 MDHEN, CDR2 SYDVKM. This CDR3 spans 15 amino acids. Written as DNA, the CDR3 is TGTGCCAGCAAACATCAAACAGGGGGCAATCAGCCCCAGCATTTT. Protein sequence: CASKHQTGGNQPQHF.

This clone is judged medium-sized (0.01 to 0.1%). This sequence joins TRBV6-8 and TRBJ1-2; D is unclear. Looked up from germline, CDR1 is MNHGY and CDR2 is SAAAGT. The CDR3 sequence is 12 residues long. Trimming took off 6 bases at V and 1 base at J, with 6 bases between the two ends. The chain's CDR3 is CASRDGNYGYTF. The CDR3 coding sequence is TGTGCCAGCAGGGACGGTAACTATGGCTACACCTTC.

CDR3 sequence reads: CASSDGQGTYNEQFF. CDR3 sequence (DNA): TGTGCCAGCAGTGATGGGCAGGGGACCTACAATGAGCAGTTCTTC. The rearrangement joins TRBV6-8 to TRBJ2-1, with D perhaps matching TRBD1 (6 bases). Per the germline V gene, CDR1 is MNHGY and CDR2 is SAAAGT. The CDR3 runs to 15 residues. V was clipped by 5 bases and J by 2 bases, with 13 bases between them.

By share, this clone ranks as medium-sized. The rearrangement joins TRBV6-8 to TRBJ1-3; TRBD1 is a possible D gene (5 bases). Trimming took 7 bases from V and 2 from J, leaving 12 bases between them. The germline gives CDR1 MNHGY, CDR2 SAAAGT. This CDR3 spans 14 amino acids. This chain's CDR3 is CASTQGHPGNTIYF. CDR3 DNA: TGTGCCAGCACCCAAGGACATCCTGGAAACACCATATATTTT.

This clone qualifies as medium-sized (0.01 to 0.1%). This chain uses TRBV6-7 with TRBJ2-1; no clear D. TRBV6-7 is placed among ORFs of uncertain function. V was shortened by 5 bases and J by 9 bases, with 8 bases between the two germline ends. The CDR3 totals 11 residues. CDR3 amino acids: CASSELGEQFF. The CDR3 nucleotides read TGTGCCAGCAGTGAACTTGGTGAGCAGTTCTTC.